This T cell receptor (beta chain) was identified in a study of T cell responses to AZD1222 COVID-19 vaccine. The table came from immunoSEQ multiplex PCR; TCRdb's copy has only in-frame clones and leaves some out. The sample consists of 20,000 to 25,000 clones, roughly 80% of them appearing once. This clonotype originated in an adult in good health. The material sequenced was peripheral blood, taken on day 0 of AZD1222 vaccination.

The CDR3 spells CASSAIITGLGNTIYF. CDR3 sequence (DNA): TGTGCCAGCAGTGCAATAATCACAGGTCTGGGAAACACCATATATTTT. The rearrangement joins TRBV6-1 to TRBJ1-3, with D perhaps TRBD1 (5 bases). Trimming cost V 4 bases and J 4 bases, with 17 bases left between them. Germline values: CDR1 MNHNS, CDR2 SASEGT. The CDR3 runs to 16 residues.